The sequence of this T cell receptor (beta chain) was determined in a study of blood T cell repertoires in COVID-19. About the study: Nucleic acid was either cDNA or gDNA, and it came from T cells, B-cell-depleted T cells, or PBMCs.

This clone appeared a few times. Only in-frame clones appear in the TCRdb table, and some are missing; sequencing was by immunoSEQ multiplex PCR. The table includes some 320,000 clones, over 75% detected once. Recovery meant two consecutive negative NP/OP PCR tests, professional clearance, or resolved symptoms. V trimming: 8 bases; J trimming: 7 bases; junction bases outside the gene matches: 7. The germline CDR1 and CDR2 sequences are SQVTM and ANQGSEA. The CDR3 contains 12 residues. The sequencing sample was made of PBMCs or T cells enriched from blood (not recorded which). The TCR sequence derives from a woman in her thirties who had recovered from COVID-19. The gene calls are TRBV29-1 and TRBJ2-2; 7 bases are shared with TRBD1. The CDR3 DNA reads TGCAGCTACACGACAGGGTACGGGGAGCTGTTTTTT. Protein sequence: CSYTTGYGELFF.